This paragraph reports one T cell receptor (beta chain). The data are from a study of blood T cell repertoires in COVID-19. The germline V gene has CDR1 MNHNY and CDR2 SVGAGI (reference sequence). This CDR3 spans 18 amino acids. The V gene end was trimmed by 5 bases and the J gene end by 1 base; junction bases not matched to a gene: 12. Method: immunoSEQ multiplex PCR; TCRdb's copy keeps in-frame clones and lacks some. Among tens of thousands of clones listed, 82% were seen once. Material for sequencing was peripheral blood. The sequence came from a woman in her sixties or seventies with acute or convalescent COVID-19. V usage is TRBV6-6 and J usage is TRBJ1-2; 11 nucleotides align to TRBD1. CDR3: CASSLITGQGVRNYGYTF. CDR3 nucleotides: TGTGCCAGCAGTCTTATCACGGGACAGGGGGTTCGTAACTATGGCTACACCTTC.